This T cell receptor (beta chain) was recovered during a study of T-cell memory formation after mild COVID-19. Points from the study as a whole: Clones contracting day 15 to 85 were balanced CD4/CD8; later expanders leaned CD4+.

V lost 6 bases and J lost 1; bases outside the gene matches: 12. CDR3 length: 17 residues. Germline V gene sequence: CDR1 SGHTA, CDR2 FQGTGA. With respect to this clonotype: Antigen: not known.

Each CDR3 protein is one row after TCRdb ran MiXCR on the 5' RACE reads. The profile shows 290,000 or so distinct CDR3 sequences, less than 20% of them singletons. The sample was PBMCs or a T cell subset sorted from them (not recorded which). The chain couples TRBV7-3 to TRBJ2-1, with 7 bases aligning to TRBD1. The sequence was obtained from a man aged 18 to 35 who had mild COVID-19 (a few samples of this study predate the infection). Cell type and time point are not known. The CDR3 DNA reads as TGTGCCAGCAGTTATGATCCCGGGACAGTATCCTACAATGAGCAGTTCTTC. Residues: CASSYDPGTVSYNEQFF.